Listed below are T cell receptor beta chains from one sample, sequenced in a study of T cell repertoires in cytomegalovirus infection. Via MiXCR, TCRdb re-called the reads, giving one row per CDR3 protein. The sample has under 850,000 distinct CDR3 sequences, roughly 36% seen once. Input material: PBMCs. All receptors come from a human donor in good health (CMV status not recorded). Some clones in this sample may be carry-over from other donors' samples. The CDR3 runs from the conserved cysteine through the conserved F or W. Each record gives: clone size, D gene, J gene, V gene, CDR3 protein, CDR3 DNA. A D gene is named only where the DNA matches it firmly. Clone size is stated in some rows and not others, as once, few, many or a class when expanded.

- | - | TRBJ2-6 | TRBV7-2 | CASSSRPPGANVLTF | TGTGCCAGCAGCTCCCGTCCCCCTGGGGCCAACGTCCTGACTTTC
few | - | TRBJ2-5 | TRBV5-4 | CASSLGGNGETQYF | TGTGCCAGCAGCTTGGGGGGGAACGGTGAGACCCAGTACTTC
many | TRBD1 | TRBJ2-1 | TRBV7-2 | CASSPTSNRGPYNEQFF | TGTGCCAGCAGCCCGACGAGTAACAGGGGTCCCTACAATGAGCAGTTCTTC
- | TRBD1 | TRBJ1-2 | TRBV24-1 | CATSDSIPGQGRFRGYTF | TGTGCCACCAGTGATTCGATCCCGGGACAGGGAAGATTTCGGGGCTACACCTTC
- | - | TRBJ1-2 | TRBV7-6 | CASSPVGRDDRGDGYTF | TGTGCCAGCAGCCCAGTGGGGCGGGACGACAGAGGAGATGGCTACACCTTC
- | - | TRBJ1-1 | TRBV10-3 | CAISDRDRRLEAFF | TGTGCCATCAGTGACCGGGACCGCCGTCTCGAAGCTTTCTTT
- | - | TRBJ1-1 | TRBV5-4 | CASSLRMYDEAFF | TGTGCCAGCAGCTTGCGGATGTACGATGAAGCTTTCTTT
few | - | TRBJ2-1 | TRBV19 | CATNLGNEQFF | TGTGCCACTAATCTTGGGAATGAGCAGTTCTTC
- | - | TRBJ2-3 | TRBV7-6 | CASSLSLRVGGGAYTRYF | -
few | - | TRBJ1-5 | TRBV2 | CASSEFQQGGQPQHF | TGTGCCAGCAGTGAATTTCAACAGGGTGGCCAGCCCCAGCATTTT
few | - | TRBJ1-4 | TRBV28 | CASSFRATGLNEKLFF | TGTGCCAGCAGTTTTCGGGCGACAGGCCTTAATGAAAAACTGTTTTTT
- | - | TRBJ2-7 | TRBV6-6 | CASSYAPNYEQYF | TGTGCCAGCAGTTATGCGCCGAACTACGAGCAGTACTTC
- | TRBD1 | TRBJ2-7 | TRBV6-1 | CASGHSGTGNYEQYF | TGTGCCAGCGGCCATTCCGGGACAGGGAACTACGAGCAGTACTTC
many | - | TRBJ2-3 | TRBV7-8 | CASSRLATSTDTQYF | TGTGCCAGCAGCCGGCTAGCGACTAGCACAGATACGCAGTATTTT
- | TRBD2 | TRBJ2-3 | TRBV28 | CASLRTWTSGDSSTDTQYF | TGTGCCAGCCTTAGGACATGGACTAGCGGAGACTCTAGCACAGATACGCAGTATTTT
few | TRBD1 | TRBJ1-6 | TRBV5-1 | CASSPGDSGNSPLHF | TGCGCCAGCAGCCCCGGGGACAGCGGTAATTCACCCCTCCACTTT
few | - | TRBJ2-7 | TRBV28 | CASSLYQGFEQYF | TGTGCCAGCAGTTTATATCAAGGCTTTGAGCAGTACTTC
- | TRBD1 | TRBJ2-7 | TRBV24-1 | CATSDPGTGKNKQYF | TGTGCCACCAGTGACCCCGGGACAGGAAAAAACAAGCAGTACTTC
- | - | TRBJ1-5 | TRBV7-3 | CASSFRGAMFYGNQPQHF | TGTGCCAGCAGCTTTCGGGGGGCGATGTTCTATGGCAATCAGCCCCAGCATTTT
- | - | TRBJ1-1 | TRBV7-8 | CASSIRDRGTEAFF | TGTGCCAGCAGCATCAGGGATCGGGGCACTGAAGCTTTCTTT
- | TRBD1 | TRBJ2-7 | TRBV11-2 | CASPLGWDRIFYEQYF | TGTGCCAGCCCCTTGGGATGGGACAGGATATTTTACGAGCAGTACTTC
few | - | TRBJ1-1 | TRBV27 | CASSFASDTEAFF | TGTGCCAGCAGTTTTGCGTCAGACACTGAAGCTTTCTTT
few | - | TRBJ2-7 | TRBV7-9 | CASLASLDEQYF | TGTGCCAGCTTGGCTAGCTTGGACGAGCAGTACTTC
- | TRBD2 | TRBJ2-3 | TRBV12-5 | CASGSGLAGGTDTQYF | TGTGCTAGTGGTTCGGGACTAGCGGGAGGTACAGATACGCAGTATTTT
- | - | TRBJ1-5 | TRBV28 | CASSFGTADGQPQHF | TGTGCCAGCAGTTTCGGCACCGCGGACGGTCAGCCCCAGCATTTT
many | - | TRBJ2-7 | TRBV7-2 | CASSPGPNYEQYF | TGTGCCAGCAGCCCGGGACCTAACTACGAGCAGTACTTC
few | - | TRBJ2-7 | TRBV11-2 | CASSLEYGGRAYEQYF | TGTGCCAGCAGCTTAGAGTACGGGGGACGAGCCTACGAGCAGTACTTC
few | - | TRBJ1-5 | TRBV27 | CASSLSFQQPQHF | TGTGCCAGCAGTTTATCCTTCCAACAGCCCCAGCATTTT
- | TRBD1 | TRBJ2-5 | TRBV19 | CASRGRGSPQETQYF | TGTGCCAGTAGGGGCAGGGGGTCCCCCCAAGAGACCCAGTACTTC
- | - | TRBJ1-5 | TRBV2 | CASRSDWSGGQPQHF | TGTGCCAGCAGATCCGATTGGAGTGGGGGGCAGCCCCAGCATTTT
many | TRBD1 | TRBJ2-1 | TRBV7-8 | CASNYRTGNNEQFF | TGTGCCAGCAACTACCGGACAGGGAACAATGAGCAGTTCTTC
few | - | TRBJ2-5 | TRBV7-9 | CASSSSTYSETQYF | TGTGCCAGCAGCTCCTCGACATATTCGGAGACCCAGTACTTC
- | TRBD2 | TRBJ2-5 | TRBV19 | CASSQGPLGLAGTVETQYF | TGTGCCAGTAGCCAGGGACCCCTAGGACTAGCGGGAACCGTGGAGACCCAGTACTTC
many | TRBD1 | TRBJ1-1 | TRBV7-6 | CASTQDRGHEAFF | TGTGCCAGCACCCAGGACAGGGGTCATGAAGCTTTCTTT
- | - | TRBJ2-3 | TRBV6-8 | CASSYATNPDTQYF | TGTGCCAGCAGTTACGCCACTAACCCAGATACGCAGTATTTT
- | - | TRBJ2-2 | TRBV28 | CASNLAEDGWLFF | TGTGCCAGCAACTTAGCCGAGGACGGGTGGCTGTTTTTT
- | TRBD1 | TRBJ2-7 | TRBV2 | CANRTVGQVSEQYF | TGTGCAAACAGGACAGTGGGACAGGTCTCCGAGCAGTACTTC
- | - | TRBJ2-2 | TRBV7-3 | CASSPGFTGELFF | TGTGCCAGCAGCCCAGGGTTCACCGGGGAGCTGTTTTTT
- | - | TRBJ1-4 | TRBV27 | CARRTTGNEKLFF | TGTGCCCGCCGTACGACGGGGAATGAAAAACTGTTTTTT
- | - | TRBJ1-2 | TRBV29-1 | CSVVSGEGGYTF | TGCAGCGTTGTATCAGGGGAGGGTGGCTACACCTTC
few | - | TRBJ2-1 | TRBV9 | CASSLPGTLGRNEQFF | TGTGCCAGCAGCCTCCCCGGGACACTCGGACGGAATGAGCAGTTCTTC